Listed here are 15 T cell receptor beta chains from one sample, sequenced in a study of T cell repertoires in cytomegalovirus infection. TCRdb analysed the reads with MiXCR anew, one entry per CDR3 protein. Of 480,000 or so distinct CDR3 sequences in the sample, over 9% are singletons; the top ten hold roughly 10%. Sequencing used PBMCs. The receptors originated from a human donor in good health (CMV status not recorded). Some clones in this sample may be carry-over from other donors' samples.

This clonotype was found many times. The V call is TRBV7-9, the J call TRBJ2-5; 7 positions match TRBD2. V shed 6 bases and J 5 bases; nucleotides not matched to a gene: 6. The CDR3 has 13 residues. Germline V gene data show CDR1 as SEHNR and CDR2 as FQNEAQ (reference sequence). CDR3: CASRLIAGETQYF. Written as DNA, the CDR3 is TGTGCCAGCAGACTCATAGCGGGCGAGACCCAGTACTTC.

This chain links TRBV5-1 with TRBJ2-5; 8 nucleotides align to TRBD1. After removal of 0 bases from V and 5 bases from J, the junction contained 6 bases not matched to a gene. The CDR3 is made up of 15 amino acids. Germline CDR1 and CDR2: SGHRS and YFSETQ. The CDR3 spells CASSLGPGGLETQYF. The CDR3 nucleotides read TGCGCCAGCAGCTTGGGACCAGGGGGCTTGGAGACCCAGTACTTC.

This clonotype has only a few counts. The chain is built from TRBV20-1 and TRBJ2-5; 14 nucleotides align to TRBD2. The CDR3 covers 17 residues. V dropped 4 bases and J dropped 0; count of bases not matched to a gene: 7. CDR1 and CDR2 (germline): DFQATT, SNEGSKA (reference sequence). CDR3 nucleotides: TGCAGTGCTACTCCGGGACTAGCGGGAGTTGACCAAGAGACCCAGTACTTC. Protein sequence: CSATPGLAGVDQETQYF.

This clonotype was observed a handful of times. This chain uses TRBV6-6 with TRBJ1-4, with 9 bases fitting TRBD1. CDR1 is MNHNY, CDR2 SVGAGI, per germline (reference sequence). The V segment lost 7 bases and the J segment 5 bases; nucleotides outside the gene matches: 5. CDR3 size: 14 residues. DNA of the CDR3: TGTGCCAGCACCCCGGACAGGGGAAATGAAAAACTGTTTTTT. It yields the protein CASTPDRGNEKLFF.

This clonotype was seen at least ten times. In DNA, the CDR3 is TGTGCCAGCAGCTTAGATGAGAGGGAATATAATTCACCCCTCCACTTT. Its protein product is CASSLDEREYNSPLHF. This chain uses TRBV11-2 with TRBJ1-6; D is ambiguous. The germline V gene has CDR1 SGHAT and CDR2 FQNNGV. The V and J ends lost 0 bases and 4 bases respectively, with 10 bases between them. The CDR3 consists of 16 residues.

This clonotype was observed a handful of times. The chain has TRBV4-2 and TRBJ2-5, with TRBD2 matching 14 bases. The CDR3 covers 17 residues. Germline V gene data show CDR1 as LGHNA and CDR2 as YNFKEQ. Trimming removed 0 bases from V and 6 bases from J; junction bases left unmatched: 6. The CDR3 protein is CASSQDRLAGGFQTQYF. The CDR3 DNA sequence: TGTGCCAGCAGCCAAGATAGACTAGCGGGAGGGTTCCAGACCCAGTACTTC.

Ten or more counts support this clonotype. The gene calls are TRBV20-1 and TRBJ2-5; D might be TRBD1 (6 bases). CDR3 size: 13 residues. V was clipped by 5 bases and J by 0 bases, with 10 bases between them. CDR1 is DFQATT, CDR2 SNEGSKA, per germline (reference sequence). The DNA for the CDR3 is TGCAGTGCTCTAAGGGGGAACCAAGAGACCCAGTACTTC. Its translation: CSALRGNQETQYF.

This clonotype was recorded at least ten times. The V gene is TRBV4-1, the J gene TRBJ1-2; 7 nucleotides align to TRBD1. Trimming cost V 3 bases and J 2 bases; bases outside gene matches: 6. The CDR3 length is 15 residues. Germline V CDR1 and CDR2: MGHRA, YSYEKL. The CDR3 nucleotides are TGCGCCAGCAGCCAGCCGACAGGGAACAACTATGGCTACACCTTC. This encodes CASSQPTGNNYGYTF.

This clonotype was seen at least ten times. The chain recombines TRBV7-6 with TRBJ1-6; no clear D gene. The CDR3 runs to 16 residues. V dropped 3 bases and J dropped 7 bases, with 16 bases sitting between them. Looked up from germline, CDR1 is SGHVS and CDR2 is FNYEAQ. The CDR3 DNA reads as TGTGCCAGCAGCTTGGGCGGGTTTCTCGGGAATTCACCCCTCCACTTT. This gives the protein CASSLGGFLGNSPLHF.

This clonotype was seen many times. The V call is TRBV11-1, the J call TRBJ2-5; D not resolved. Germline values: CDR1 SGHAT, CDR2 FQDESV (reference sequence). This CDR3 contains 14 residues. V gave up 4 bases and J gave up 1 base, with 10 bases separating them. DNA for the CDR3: TGTGCCAGCAGCTCGGAAATCACCCAAGAGACCCAGTACTTC. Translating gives CASSSEITQETQYF.

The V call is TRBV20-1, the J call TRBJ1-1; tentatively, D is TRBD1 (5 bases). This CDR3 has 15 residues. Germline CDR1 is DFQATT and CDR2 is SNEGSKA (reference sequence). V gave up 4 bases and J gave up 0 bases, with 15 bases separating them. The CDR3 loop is CSANSPGPMNTEAFF. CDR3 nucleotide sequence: TGCAGTGCTAATAGCCCGGGACCTATGAACACTGAAGCTTTCTTT.

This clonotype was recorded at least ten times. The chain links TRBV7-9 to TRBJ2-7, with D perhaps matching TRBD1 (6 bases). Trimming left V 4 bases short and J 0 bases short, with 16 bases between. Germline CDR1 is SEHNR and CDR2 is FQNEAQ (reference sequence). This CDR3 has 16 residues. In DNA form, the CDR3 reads TGTGCCAGCAGCTCGTCGGACAGAGATTTCTCCTACGAGCAGTACTTC. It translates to CASSSSDRDFSYEQYF.

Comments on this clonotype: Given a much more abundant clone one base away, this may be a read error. The CDR3 loop reads CASRGGQGSTGEPFF. The CDR3 nucleotides are TGTGCCAGCAGGGGGGGACAGGGAAGCACCGGGGAGCCGTTTTTT. The chain combines TRBV5-4 with TRBJ2-2; 9 nucleotides line up with TRBD1. Germline V lookup: CDR1 SGHNT, CDR2 YYREEE (reference sequence). This CDR3 is 15 amino acids long.

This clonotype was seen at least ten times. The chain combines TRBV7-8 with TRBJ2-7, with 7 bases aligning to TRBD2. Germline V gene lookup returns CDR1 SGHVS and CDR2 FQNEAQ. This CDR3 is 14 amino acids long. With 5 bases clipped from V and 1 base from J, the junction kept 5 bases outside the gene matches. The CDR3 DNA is TGTGCCAGCAGCCAAACTAGCGAATCCTACGAGCAGTACTTC. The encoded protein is CASSQTSESYEQYF. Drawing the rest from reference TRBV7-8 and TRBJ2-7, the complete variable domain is GAGVSQSPRYKVAKRGQDVALRCDPISGHVSLFWYQQALGQGPEFLTYFQNEAQLDKSGLPSDRFFAERPEGSVSTLKIQRTQQEDSAVYLCASSQTSESYEQYFGPGTRLTVT.

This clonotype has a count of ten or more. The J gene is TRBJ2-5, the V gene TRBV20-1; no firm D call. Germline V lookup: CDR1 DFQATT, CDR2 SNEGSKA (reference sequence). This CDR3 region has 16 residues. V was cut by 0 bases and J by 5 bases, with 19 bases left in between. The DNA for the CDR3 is TGCAGTGCTAGAGATCAGCGATTTAGCCAAAGGGAGACCCAGTACTTC. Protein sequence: CSARDQRFSQRETQYF.